One and the same sample provided the 29 T cell receptor beta chains below, sequenced in a study of blood T cell repertoires in COVID-19. Data came from immunoSEQ multiplex PCR; TCRdb stores just in-frame clones and leaves some out. Of 210,000 or so clones listed, just under 80% are singletons. Source material: peripheral blood. The receptors originated from an elderly woman with active or convalescent COVID-19.

The gene calls are TRBV5-1 and TRBJ1-2; D gene ambiguous. The CDR3 totals 16 residues. V lost 4 bases, J lost 2 bases, and 18 bases lay in between. The V gene's germline CDR1 is SGHRS and CDR2 YFSETQ. CDR3 sequence reads: CASSLGSSEPNYGYTF. CDR3 bases: TGCGCCAGCAGCCTCGGGTCTTCCGAACCCAACTATGGCTACACCTTC.

The J gene is TRBJ1-1, the V gene TRBV3-1 (or the pseudogene TRBV3-2), with D possibly TRBD1 on 6 matching bases. Germline V lookup: CDR1 LGHDT, CDR2 YNNKEL (reference sequence). The CDR3 is 12 amino acids. The V and J ends lost 7 bases and 5 bases respectively, with 11 bases between them. In DNA form, the CDR3 reads TGTGCCAGCACCCAGGGGACTACTGAAGCTTTCTTT. Its translation: CASTQGTTEAFF.

V is TRBV11-1 and J is TRBJ1-2, with a possible D match to TRBD1 (5 bases). The germline CDR1 and CDR2 sequences are SGHAT and FQDESV (reference sequence). Trimming shortened V by 7 bases and J by 3 bases, and 15 bases separated the two germline ends. The CDR3 length is 14 residues. This CDR3 reads CASTAPGGDYGYTF. CDR3 nucleotide sequence: TGTGCCAGCACCGCGCCGGGGGGGGACTATGGCTACACCTTC.

This sequence joins TRBV10-3 and TRBJ2-1; TRBD1 is a possible D gene (5 bases). The CDR3 spans 14 residues. Trimming removed 6 bases from V and 7 bases from J, with 16 bases in between. The germline V gene has CDR1 ENHRY and CDR2 SYGVKD. The CDR3 reads CAIRDTLRNNEQFF. CDR3 in DNA: TGTGCCATCAGGGACACCTTAAGGAATAATGAGCAGTTCTTC.

The chain carries TRBV7-2 and TRBJ2-4; 12 nucleotides align to TRBD2. This CDR3 contains 17 residues. Unmatched junction bases numbered 13, after V lost 4 bases and J lost 9 bases. Germline loops: CDR1 SGHTA, CDR2 FQGNSA. CDR3: CASSSLTTTSGGIIQYF. CDR3 nucleotides: TGTGCCAGCAGCTCTTTAACTACTACTAGCGGGGGGATCATTCAGTACTTC.

V gene TRBV3-1 (or the pseudogene TRBV3-2) combines with J gene TRBJ2-1; maybe TRBD1 (5 bases). Trimming removed 4 bases from V and 7 bases from J, with 17 bases in between. Germline assignment: CDR1 LGHDT and CDR2 YNNKEL (reference sequence). CDR3 length equals 15 residues. CDR3 protein: CASSPVWGVRNEQFF. CDR3 DNA sequence: TGTGCCAGCAGCCCCGTTTGGGGCGTACGGAATGAGCAGTTCTTC.

The gene calls are TRBV5-1 and TRBJ2-5; 9 nucleotides agree with TRBD1. The CDR3 consists of 15 residues. Losses at the gene ends were 2 bases for V and 5 bases for J; bases not matched to a gene: 7. Germline V CDR1 and CDR2: SGHRS, YFSETQ. CDR3 amino acids: CASSFGNGQGETQYF. CDR3 DNA sequence: TGCGCCAGCAGCTTCGGGAACGGACAGGGGGAGACCCAGTACTTC.

This clone was observed a single time. The J gene is TRBJ2-2, the V gene TRBV15; a weak D match, TRBD1 (6 bases). The germline V gene encodes CDR1 LNHNV and CDR2 YYDKDF (reference sequence). Trimming took off 5 bases at V and 6 bases at J, with 13 bases between the two ends. The CDR3 consists of 14 residues. This CDR3 is CATSARQAAGELFF. CDR3 bases: TGTGCCACCAGCGCTCGACAGGCTGCCGGGGAGCTGTTTTTT. Variable domain in full (rest from reference TRBV15 and TRBJ2-2): DAMVIQNPRYQVTQFGKPVTLSCSQTLNHNVMYWYQQKSSQAPKLLFHYYDKDFNNEADTPDNFQSRRPNTSFCFLDIRSPGLGDTAMYLCATSARQAAGELFFGEGSRLTVL.

This sequence joins TRBV7-9 and TRBJ2-3, with D perhaps matching TRBD2 (5 bases). Germline CDR1 is SEHNR and CDR2 is FQNEAQ (reference sequence). The length of the CDR3 is 15 residues. Trimming took 1 base from V and 5 from J, leaving 13 bases between them. The CDR3 loop is CASSLELAGLDTQYF. CDR3 DNA: TGTGCCAGCAGCTTAGAGCTAGCTGGGTTAGATACGCAGTATTTT.

The V call is TRBV27, the J call TRBJ1-1; 8 bases agree with TRBD1. Germline CDR1 MNHEY, CDR2 SMNVEV (reference sequence). The length of the CDR3 is 17 residues. The junction had 15 bases not matched to a gene; V was cut back by 5 bases and J by 4 bases. DNA for the CDR3: TGTGCCAGCAGTGGGAGCTGGACAGGGCTTAGTCCCACTGAAGCTTTCTTT. It specifies CASSGSWTGLSPTEAFF.

This sequence joins TRBV24-1 and TRBJ2-1; 7 bases are a match to TRBD1. This CDR3 has 16 residues. The V gene end was trimmed by 3 bases and the J gene end by 8 bases; junction bases not matched to a gene: 12. Germline values: CDR1 KGHDR, CDR2 SFDVKD. CDR3 residues: CATSDPDRRQGDEQFF. CDR3 DNA: TGTGCCACCAGTGATCCGGACAGGCGTCAAGGGGATGAGCAGTTCTTC.

The CDR3 loop is CASSQGTANTGELFF. The CDR3 region has the DNA TGTGCCAGCAGCCAGGGGACTGCGAACACCGGGGAGCTGTTTTTT. V is TRBV3-1 (or the pseudogene TRBV3-2) and J is TRBJ2-2; a weak D match, TRBD2 (6 bases). Germline CDR1 LGHDT, CDR2 YNNKEL (reference sequence). This CDR3 spans 15 amino acids. Trimming stripped 3 bases from V and 0 bases from J, with 8 bases between.

This clone was found once. The rearrangement uses TRBV28 and TRBJ1-2; D perhaps matches TRBD1 (6 bases). The CDR3 totals 12 residues. Looked up from germline, CDR1 is MDHEN and CDR2 is SYDVKM. V dropped 6 bases and J dropped 1 base, with 6 bases sitting between them. This CDR3 reads CASRDSNYGYTF. CDR3 coding DNA: TGTGCCAGCAGGGACAGTAACTATGGCTACACCTTC.

The J gene is TRBJ1-2, the V gene TRBV5-4; 12 nucleotides match TRBD1. Germline lookup yields CDR1 SGHNT and CDR2 YYREEE (reference sequence). V trimming: 4 bases; J trimming: 3 bases; junction bases outside the gene matches: 10. The CDR3 loop spans 17 amino acids. The CDR3 loop reads CASSARDRGPRHYGYTF. The CDR3 region has the DNA TGTGCCAGCAGCGCTCGGGACAGGGGGCCCCGGCACTATGGCTACACCTTC.

CDR3 nucleotide sequence: TGTGCCAGCAGTTTGGCGGGGGCCCGAACCTATGGCTACACCTTC. Translation gives CASSLAGARTYGYTF. This chain links TRBV28 with TRBJ1-2, with D perhaps matching TRBD1 (6 bases). The CDR3 is 15 amino acids. Germline assignment: CDR1 MDHEN and CDR2 SYDVKM. Trimming took 3 bases from V and 4 from J, leaving 15 bases between them.

The J gene is TRBJ2-2, the V gene TRBV4-2; TRBD2 aligns across 8 bases. CDR1 LGHNA and CDR2 YNFKEQ come from the germline V gene. With V trimmed by 0 bases and J by 9 bases, 15 bases remained unmatched. The CDR3 length is 18 residues. The DNA for the CDR3 is TGTGCCAGCAGCCAAGAAACTTTGAAGCGGGGGCCCCAGAGGGAGCTGTTTTTT. It codes for CASSQETLKRGPQRELFF.

This sequence joins TRBV19 and TRBJ1-5; TRBD1 matches at 9 bases. The CDR3 totals 13 residues. V lost 5 bases and J lost 6; bases outside the gene matches: 2. Germline V CDR1 and CDR2: LNHDA, SQIVND (reference sequence). The CDR3 DNA reads TGTGCCAGTAGTGACAGGGGGACTCAGCCCCAGCATTTT. Its translation: CASSDRGTQPQHF.

The CDR3 is CAISRDRGRDEQFF. The CDR3 DNA is TGTGCCATCAGCCGGGACAGGGGAAGGGATGAGCAGTTCTTC. V is TRBV10-3 and J is TRBJ2-1, with 10 bases aligning to TRBD1. V lost 6 bases, J lost 8 bases, and 7 bases stayed unmatched. The CDR3 is made up of 14 amino acids. The V gene's germline CDR1 is ENHRY and CDR2 SYGVKD.

The V call is TRBV18, the J call TRBJ1-5; 9 bases are a match to TRBD1. Germline V gene sequence: CDR1 KGHSH, CDR2 LQKENI. The CDR3 is 14 residues long. Germline trimming cut 4 bases from V and 2 bases from J; bases unmatched to any gene: 0. The CDR3, as DNA: TGTGCCAGCTCACGACAGGGGGGCAATCAGCCCCAGCATTTT. Protein sequence: CASSRQGGNQPQHF.

The V call is TRBV6-5, the J call TRBJ1-1; 7 nucleotides agree with TRBD1. V lost 0 bases, J lost 10 bases, and 11 bases stayed unmatched. CDR3 length: 15 amino acids. Germline lookup yields CDR1 MNHEY and CDR2 SVGAGI. Here the CDR3 DNA reads TGTGCCAGCAGTTACTCCGGGACAGCGGACCTGGGAGCTTTCTTT. Encoded protein: CASSYSGTADLGAFF.

The chain carries TRBV18 and TRBJ1-2; D is possibly TRBD1 (5 bases). The CDR3 is 16 amino acids. Trimming left V 0 bases short and J 2 bases short, with 13 bases between. Looked up from germline, CDR1 is KGHSH and CDR2 is LQKENI. CDR3 sequence reads: CASSPPNRNYNYGYTF. As DNA, the CDR3 is TGTGCCAGCTCACCACCGAACAGGAATTACAACTATGGCTACACCTTC.

The V call is TRBV29-1, the J call TRBJ1-1; a weak D match, TRBD1 (6 bases). The CDR3 runs to 13 residues. The V gene lost 4 bases and the J gene lost 4 bases, with 13 bases spanning the gap. Germline CDR1 SQVTM, CDR2 ANQGSEA. The CDR3 sequence: CSVVRGSRTEAFF. DNA for the CDR3: TGCAGCGTTGTTAGGGGGTCCCGCACTGAAGCTTTCTTT. Complete variable domain (other parts from reference TRBV29-1 and TRBJ1-1): SAVISQKPSRDICQRGTSLTIQCQVDSQVTMMFWYRQQPGQSLTLIATANQGSEATYESGFVIDKFPISRPNLTFSTLTVSNMSPEDSSIYLCSVVRGSRTEAFFGQGTRLTVV.

For the CDR3, the DNA is TGTGCCAGTAGTATTAGTGGGACAGGCGTCCACGAGCAGTACTTC. It translates to CASSISGTGVHEQYF. V and J are TRBV19 and TRBJ2-7, with 8 bases aligning to TRBD1. The CDR3 runs to 15 residues. Germline trimming cut 3 bases from V and 5 bases from J; bases unmatched to any gene: 9. The V gene's germline CDR1 is LNHDA and CDR2 SQIVND (reference sequence).

The chain uses TRBV7-8 and TRBJ2-2, with D tentatively TRBD1 (6 bases). Trimming pared 5 bases from V and 1 base from J, leaving 14 bases between. CDR3 length: 16 amino acids. Germline V gives CDR1 SGHVS, CDR2 FQNEAQ. CDR3 sequence (DNA): TGTGCCAGCAGCCCACAAGGACAGATGAACACCGGGGAGCTGTTTTTT. Residues: CASSPQGQMNTGELFF.

The chain couples TRBV9 to TRBJ2-3; 10 bases agree with TRBD2. CDR1 is SGDLS and CDR2 is YYNGEE in the germline V gene. V lost 3 bases, J lost 1 base, and 8 bases stayed unmatched. This CDR3 comprises 17 residues. CDR3 nucleotides: TGTGCCAGCAGCGACCACCGGACTAGCGGAGGCACAGATACGCAGTATTTT. Protein sequence: CASSDHRTSGGTDTQYF.

This clone occurred a few times. This chain uses TRBV27 with TRBJ2-3; D may be TRBD2 (5 bases). CDR1 and CDR2 (germline): MNHEY, SMNVEV (reference sequence). V lost 1 base to trimming and J lost 6 bases, with 11 bases between them. CDR3 length: 14 amino acids. The CDR3, as DNA: TGTGCCAGCAGTTTATATCAGGTAGCGGATACGCAGTATTTT. Amino acids: CASSLYQVADTQYF.

The chain joins TRBV9 to TRBJ2-7; 7 bases line up with TRBD2. CDR1 and CDR2 from the germline V gene are SGDLS and YYNGEE. Trimming removed 0 bases from V and 5 bases from J; junction bases left unmatched: 17. The CDR3 length is 18 residues. CDR3 protein: CASSVGLGRGMEEDEQYF. The DNA for the CDR3 is TGTGCCAGCAGCGTAGGTCTAGGGAGGGGTATGGAAGAGGACGAGCAGTACTTC.

V and J are TRBV18 and TRBJ1-5; D may be TRBD1 (6 bases). Per germline, CDR1 KGHSH and CDR2 LQKENI. With 6 bases removed from V and 4 bases from J, the gap between germline ends came to 16 bases. This CDR3 comprises 15 residues. The CDR3 reads CASSPNRVGNQPQHF. DNA of the CDR3: TGTGCCAGCTCCCCAAACAGGGTGGGGAATCAGCCCCAGCATTTT.

The chain couples TRBV5-6 to TRBJ2-3; 11 bases match TRBD2. From germline, CDR1 is SGHDT and CDR2 YYEEEE. V lost 2 bases, J lost 4 bases, and 0 bases stayed unmatched. This CDR3 contains 14 residues. The CDR3 DNA reads as TGTGCCAGCAGCTTTAGCGGGGGGGCAGATACGCAGTATTTT. It translates to CASSFSGGADTQYF.